This T cell receptor beta chain was captured in a study of metastatic and nonmetastatic thyroid tumors (dated by TCRdb to the early 2020s). Turning to the overall study: Repertoires from peripheral blood and from tumor or nodule tissue samples of malignant and benign thyroid patients were compared. Overall study results and their limits: TCR beta diversity was reported as significantly higher in malignant tumors than in benign nodules, in both blood and tumor samples.

None of the patients had been given any treatment before thyroid surgery. The study retrospectively analysed patient clinical samples collected from the early 2010s to the late 2010s using T-cell receptor beta sequencing. The library was prepared using PCR. The reads were generated on an Illumina HiSeq 4000. High-throughput sequencing was used to profile the CDR3 region of the TCR beta-chain in every patient. The paper's processing steps were these. CDR3 differences across clinicopathological groups were used to build a classifier for discriminating distant-metastatic papillary thyroid cancer patients. The Shannon index was used to assess repertoire diversity, and the Morisita-Horn index was used to assess tumor-blood repertoire similarity. Starting from the raw public reads, TCRdb applied fastp trimming at Q25, assembled clones with MiXCR and retained in-frame beta chains. The V and J calls follow TCRdb's processing rather than the paper's. The sample table holds about 21,000 clones, of which approximately 15% were seen once. About 10% of the sample goes to the ten largest clones.

This clone was counted at least ten times. Which antigen it targets is not known. The input lacks base qualities; no much larger clone sits a single base away. V is cut back by 7 bases and J by 13 bases, with 14 bases in the junction unmatched. The CDR3 measures 14 amino acids from cysteine to phenylalanine. The sequence is cut down to CDR3 DNA, 42 bases in frame from base 1. In the germline V gene, CDR1 corresponds to MNHNS and CDR2 to SASEGT. The receptor comes from a female donor with papillary thyroid cancer or a benign thyroid nodule (not recorded which). Some clones in this sample may be carry-over from other donors' samples. The V gene is TRBV6-1 and the J gene is TRBJ2-1; TRBD1 matches 9 bases in the middle. Sequenced: tumor tissue. The nucleotide sequence is given as TGTGCCAGCACTCATTTTTACCGGGACAGGGAACAGTTCTTC. The resulting protein is CASTHFYRDREQFF.